The present T cell receptor (beta chain) was sequenced within a study of T cell responses to AZD1222 COVID-19 vaccine. As regards this clone: The antigen is not known.

Produced via immunoSEQ multiplex PCR; TCRdb's table is partial and in-frame only. Of around 160,000 clones in the sample, 75% to 95% were seen once. This CDR3 contains 14 residues. V shed 0 bases and J shed 11 bases, with 14 bases lying between them. Germline CDR1 and CDR2: SGHTA and FQGTGA. Study-level points and caveats: Only after the peak T cell response were repertoires sampled. Spike-specific TCR depth and breadth grew after two AZD1222 doses.

This material consisted of peripheral blood, taken on day 0 of MenACWY control vaccination. The rearrangement joins TRBV7-3 to TRBJ2-1; D may be TRBD2 (7 bases). This clonotype was obtained from an adult in good health. This CDR3 is CASSLTGTGGQQFF. The CDR3 nucleotides read TGTGCCAGCAGCTTAACCGGGACGGGGGGCCAGCAGTTCTTC.